This TCR beta chain was observed in a study of chemoradiotherapy in HPV16-positive cancers (dated by TCRdb to between 2021 and 2024). Regarding the study in general: Using functional T-cell assays on cells from a couple of HPV16-positive patients, the researchers defined candidate HPV-specific T-cell clones and common TCR motifs. The study asked whether T-cell immunity to the HPV oncoproteins E6 and E7 changes during chemoradiotherapy and whether this immunity affects survival. TCR repertoires from 86 patients with HPV-related cancers were then used to track the candidate HPV-specific TCRs and motifs.

As regards this clone: The antigen it recognizes is unknown. The input lacks base qualities; no much larger clone sits a single base away.

Because repertoires were sampled repeatedly during chemoradiotherapy, clonal expansion in the tumor microenvironment could be followed. The library was generated by the immunoSEQ multiplex PCR assay. In TCRdb, the immuneACCESS table is reduced to in-frame sequences with V and J assigned. These tables do not hold every clone; where another copy was compared, an unresolved V gene accounts for under half, and the others remain unexplained. The sample profile shows tens of thousands of clones; approximately 90% of them were found once. Roughly 2.2% of the sample is in the top ten clones. Findings and caveats that apply to the study as a whole: The functional definition of HPV-specific T cells came from only a couple of HPV16-positive patients, and the survival association was reported for HPV16-positive patients. Expansion of candidate HPV-specific clones and E7-related TCR motifs was observed in the tumor microenvironment during treatment, whereas no such expansion was observed for non-HPV-specific T cells. Improved recurrence-free survival in HPV16-positive patients was associated with expansion of HPV-responsive T cells during chemoradiotherapy.

The specimen comprised blood, sampled from a patient who underwent chemoradiotherapy. This TCR was recovered from a human donor with HPV-associated anogenital cancer.

DNA sequence: TGCGCCAGCAGCCAAGGGGTGGGCAATCAGCCCCAGCATTTT. Translated, it gives CASSQGVGNQPQHF. The sequence is built from TRBV4-3 and TRBJ1-5; no D segment can be confidently identified. Including the terminal cysteine and phenylalanine, the CDR3 comprises 14 residues. The read is trimmed to its CDR3 DNA, 42 bases read in frame from base 1. V is reduced by 1 base and J by 2 bases, leaving a spacing of 6 bases between them. The germline V gene specifies LGHNA as CDR1 and YSLEER as CDR2.